The subject of this entry is one T cell receptor beta chain. Assay used: immunoSEQ multiplex PCR; TCRdb lists only in-frame clones, some missing. The sample consists of about 190,000 clones, around 88% of them appearing once. With V trimmed by 3 bases and J by 7 bases, 18 bases remained unmatched. Germline CDR1 reads GTSNPN; CDR2 reads SVGIG (reference sequence). This CDR3 has 18 amino acids. This record belongs to a study of cytomegalovirus exposure and HLA in healthy donors. Material: PBMCs. V gene TRBV30 combines with J gene TRBJ2-1; TRBD2 matches 10 bases. This clonotype was sampled from a woman under 30 in good health and CMV-seronegative. The CDR3 reads CAWSPHLLGSGGANEQFF. The CDR3, as DNA: TGTGCCTGGAGCCCCCACCTTTTGGGGAGCGGGGGGGCGAATGAGCAGTTCTTC.